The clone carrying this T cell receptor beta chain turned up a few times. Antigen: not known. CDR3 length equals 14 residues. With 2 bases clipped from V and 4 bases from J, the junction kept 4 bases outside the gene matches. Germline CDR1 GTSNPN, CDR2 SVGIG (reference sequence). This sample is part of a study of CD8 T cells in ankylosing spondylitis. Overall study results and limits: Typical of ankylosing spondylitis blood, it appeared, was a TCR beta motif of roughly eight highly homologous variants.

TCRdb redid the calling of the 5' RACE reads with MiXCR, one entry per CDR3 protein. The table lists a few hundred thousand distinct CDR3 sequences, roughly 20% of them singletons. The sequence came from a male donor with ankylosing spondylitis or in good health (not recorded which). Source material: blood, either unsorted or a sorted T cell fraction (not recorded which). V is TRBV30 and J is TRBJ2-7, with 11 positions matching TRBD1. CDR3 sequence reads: CAWSSGQGGYEQYF. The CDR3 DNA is TGTGCCTGGAGTTCGGGACAGGGGGGGTACGAGCAGTACTTC.